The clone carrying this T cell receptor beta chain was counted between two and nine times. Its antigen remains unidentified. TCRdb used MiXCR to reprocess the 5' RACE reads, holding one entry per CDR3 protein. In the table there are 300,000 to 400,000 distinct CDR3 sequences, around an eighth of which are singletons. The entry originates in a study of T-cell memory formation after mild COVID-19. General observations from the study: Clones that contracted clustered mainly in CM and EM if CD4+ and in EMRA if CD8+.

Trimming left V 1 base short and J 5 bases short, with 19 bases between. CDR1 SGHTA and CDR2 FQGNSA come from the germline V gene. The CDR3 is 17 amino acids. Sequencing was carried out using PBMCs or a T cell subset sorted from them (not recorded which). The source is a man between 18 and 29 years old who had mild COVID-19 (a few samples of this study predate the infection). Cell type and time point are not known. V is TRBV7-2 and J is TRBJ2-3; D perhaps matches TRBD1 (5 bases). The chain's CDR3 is CASSLVWASLTGDTQYF. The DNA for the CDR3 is TGTGCCAGCAGCTTAGTCTGGGCCAGCCTTACAGGAGATACGCAGTATTTT. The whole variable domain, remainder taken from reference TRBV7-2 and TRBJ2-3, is GAGVSQSPSNKVTEKGKDVELRCDPISGHTALYWYRQSLGQGLEFLIYFQGNSAPDKSGLPSDRFSAERTGGSVSTLTIQRTQQEDSAVYLCASSLVWASLTGDTQYFGPGTRLTVL.